This is a list of T cell receptor beta chains from one sample in a study of shared clonotypes between healthy human individuals. Libraries were prepared by immunoSEQ multiplex PCR; TCRdb keeps only in-frame clonotypes and omits some of them. This table holds 2 million to 3 million clones, roughly 93% found once. Sample: naive CD4+ T cells from PBMCs. Receptors originate from a man between 18 and 29 years old in good health. Some clones in this sample may be carry-over from other donors' samples. Each CDR3 is given with its conserved first and last residue. A D gene is named only where the DNA matches it firmly. Clone size, where shown, is once, few, many, or a class for clones that have expanded.

>-|TRBV19|TRBD1|TRBJ2-7
CASSSIYRTGRSYEQYF
TGTGCCAGTAGTAGTATATATAGGACAGGGAGATCCTACGAGCAGTACTTC
>-|TRBV5-1|-|TRBJ2-5
CASSLKGLHETQYF
TGCGCCAGCAGCTTAAAGGGGCTTCACGAGACCCAGTACTTC
>-|TRBV27|-|TRBJ2-1
CATKGQTNNEQFF
TGTGCCACCAAGGGTCAAACTAACAATGAGCAGTTCTTC
>-|TRBV21-1|-|TRBJ2-5
CASSLTIKQGSQETQYF
TGTGCCAGCAGCCTAACTATAAAACAGGGAAGCCAAGAGACCCAGTACTTC
>-|TRBV6-1|-|TRBJ2-7
CATSLVSYEQYF
TGTGCCACCTCATTGGTATCGTACGAGCAGTACTTC
>-|TRBV9|-|TRBJ2-5
CASSVEGRKETQYF
TGTGCCAGCAGCGTAGAAGGAAGGAAAGAGACCCAGTACTTC
>-|TRBV19|TRBD2|TRBJ2-7
CASSIVGTSGSYEQYF
TGTGCCAGTAGTATAGTCGGGACTAGCGGATCCTACGAGCAGTACTTC
>-|TRBV4-1|TRBD2|TRBJ2-5
CASSQAGTKVETQYF
TGCGCCAGCAGCCAAGCCGGGACTAAGGTGGAGACCCAGTACTTC
>-|TRBV28|-|TRBJ1-1
CASTARLNTEAFF
TGTGCCAGTACAGCTCGTCTGAACACTGAAGCTTTCTTT
>-|TRBV28|-|TRBJ1-2
CASSPTYGYTF
TGTGCCAGCAGCCCCACCTATGGCTACACCTTC
>once|TRBV6-4|-|TRBJ2-1
CASSALGLSYNEQFF
TGTGCCAGCAGTGCATTAGGTCTGTCCTACAATGAGCAGTTCTTC
>-|TRBV5-1|TRBD2|TRBJ2-7
CASGLLAGGRYEQYF
TGCGCCAGCGGCCTGCTAGCGGGAGGGAGATACGAGCAGTACTTC
>-|TRBV5-1|-|TRBJ1-5
CASSTGQPYQPQHF
TGCGCCAGCAGCACCGGACAGCCTTATCAGCCCCAGCATTTT
>-|TRBV7-8|-|TRBJ1-5
CASSLRPIESYSNQPQHF
TGTGCCAGCAGCTTAAGGCCGATAGAGTCCTATAGCAATCAGCCCCAGCATTTT
>-|TRBV7-2|-|TRBJ2-3
CASSLEGGAPSTDTQYF
TGTGCCAGCAGCTTAGAGGGAGGAGCCCCCAGCACAGATACGCAGTATTTT
>-|TRBV9|TRBD2|TRBJ2-3
CASSVALAAPGDTQYF
TGTGCCAGCAGCGTAGCTCTAGCGGCCCCAGGAGATACGCAGTATTTT
>-|TRBV2|-|TRBJ2-1
CASTRWPSDLLNEQFF
TGTGCCAGCACCCGCTGGCCTAGCGACCTCCTTAATGAGCAGTTCTTC
>once|TRBV2|TRBD1|TRBJ1-3
CASSRQGAAGNTIYF
TGTGCCAGCAGTAGACAGGGGGCGGCTGGAAACACCATATATTTT
>-|TRBV7-5|-|TRBJ2-1
CVRSRIRGPTYNEQFF
TGTGTCAGAAGCCGGATACGGGGGCCTACTTACAATGAGCAGTTCTTC
>-|TRBV29-1|TRBD2|TRBJ2-3
CSVLTGGDTQYF
TGCAGCGTGCTCACGGGGGGAGATACGCAGTATTTT
>-|TRBV5-4|-|TRBJ1-1
CASSLVRAEAEAFF
TGTGCCAGCAGCTTGGTACGAGCGGAGGCTGAAGCTTTCTTT
>-|TRBV19|-|TRBJ2-3
CASSGTATQPAQYF
TGTGCCAGTAGTGGCACAGCAACACAGCCGGCGCAGTATTTT
>-|TRBV7-9|-|TRBJ2-3
CASSFGTDAITDTQYF
TGTGCCAGCAGCTTCGGGACGGACGCAATTACGGATACGCAGTATTTT
>once|TRBV7-3|-|TRBJ2-1
CASSPSGTYNEQFF
TGTGCCAGCAGCCCCAGCGGTACCTACAATGAGCAGTTCTTC
>-|TRBV6-1|-|TRBJ1-5
CASSDRTGNQPQHF
TGCGCCAGCAGTGATAGGACGGGGAATCAGCCCCAGCATTTT
>-|TRBV7-3|-|TRBJ2-5
CASSLIGGVLETQYF
TGTGCCAGCAGCTTAATCGGCGGGGTTCTGGAGACCCAGTACTTC
>-|TRBV29-1|-|TRBJ2-7
CSVGWAAYEQYF
TGCAGCGTTGGATGGGCGGCCTACGAGCAGTACTTC
>-|TRBV6-1|-|TRBJ1-3
CASSERAGNTIYF
TGTGCCAGCAGTGAACGAGCTGGAAACACCATATATTTT
>-|TRBV5-6|-|TRBJ2-5
CASSWKETQYF
TGTGCCAGCAGTTGGAAAGAGACCCAGTACTTC
>-|TRBV27|-|TRBJ2-7
CATPSLDRYEQYF
TGTGCCACCCCCTCCCTGGATCGCTACGAGCAGTACTTC
>-|TRBV7-9|-|TRBJ2-1
CASRLTSVGDEQFF
TGTGCCAGCAGGTTGACATCTGTCGGCGATGAGCAGTTCTTC
>few|TRBV7-9|TRBD2|TRBJ2-7
CASSFQPLLAGDSYEQYF
TGTGCCAGCAGCTTCCAGCCCCTACTAGCGGGGGACTCCTACGAGCAGTACTTC
>-|TRBV20-1|-|TRBJ2-7
CSASRLYEQYF
TGCAGTGCTAGTAGGCTCTACGAGCAGTACTTC
>-|TRBV5-1|TRBD1|TRBJ1-1
CASSAQGANTEAFF
TGCGCCAGCAGCGCACAGGGGGCGAACACTGAAGCTTTCTTT
>-|TRBV5-1|-|TRBJ2-1
CASRPGNSYNEQFF
TGCGCCAGCCGGCCGGGCAACTCCTACAATGAGCAGTTCTTC
>-|TRBV28|-|TRBJ1-2
CASSLRRYGYTF
TGTGCCAGCAGTTTAAGAAGATATGGCTACACCTTC
>-|TRBV7-2|-|TRBJ2-1
CASSRPGDTHYNEQFF
TGTGCCAGCAGCCGCCCCGGTGACACCCACTACAATGAGCAGTTCTTC
>-|TRBV15|-|TRBJ2-3
CATSIRQGTDTQYF
TGTGCCACCAGCATCAGACAGGGCACAGATACGCAGTATTTT
>-|TRBV5-1|TRBD1|TRBJ2-5
CASSSPGQQTQYF
TGCGCCAGCAGCTCGCCGGGACAGCAGACCCAGTACTTC
>-|TRBV7-2|-|TRBJ2-3
CASSPGDFLGTDTQYF
TGTGCCAGCAGCCCAGGGGACTTTCTTGGCACAGATACGCAGTATTTT
>few|TRBV7-3|-|TRBJ1-1
CASSTRKATEAFF
TGTGCCAGCAGCACAAGAAAGGCCACTGAAGCTTTCTTT
>-|TRBV7-9|-|TRBJ2-7
CASSLAGGGAPYEQYF
TGTGCCAGCAGCTTAGCGGGGGGGGGCGCCCCCTACGAGCAGTACTTC
>-|TRBV19|-|TRBJ2-7
CASSTDRSSYEQYF
TGTGCCAGTAGTACCGACAGGAGTTCCTACGAGCAGTACTTC
>-|TRBV21-1|-|TRBJ2-2
CASSQDRNTGELFF
TGTGCCAGCAGTCAAGACAGAAACACCGGGGAGCTGTTTTTT
>-|TRBV5-4|-|TRBJ1-1
CASSPSQGVKGTEAFF
TGTGCCAGCAGCCCATCGCAGGGAGTAAAAGGGACTGAAGCTTTCTTT
>-|TRBV29-1|TRBD1|TRBJ1-2
CSVGTGLDGYTF
TGCAGCGTCGGGACAGGGCTGGATGGCTACACCTTC
>-|TRBV7-3|-|TRBJ1-3
CASSLTRNTIYF
TGTGCCAGCAGCTTAACTCGAAACACCATATATTTT
>-|TRBV2|-|TRBJ2-7
CASMLGGAYEQYF
TGTGCCAGCATGTTAGGAGGGGCCTACGAGCAGTACTTC
>-|TRBV6-1|-|TRBJ2-1
CASKERPYNEQFF
TGTGCCAGCAAGGAACGACCCTACAATGAGCAGTTCTTC
>-|TRBV11-2|TRBD1|TRBJ2-7
CASSTGQGTYYEQYF
TGTGCCAGCAGCACGGGACAGGGTACTTACTACGAGCAGTACTTC
>-|TRBV6-5|-|TRBJ2-7
CASSYSFLSSYEQYF
TGTGCCAGCAGTTACTCGTTCTTGAGCTCCTACGAGCAGTACTTC
>-|TRBV19|-|TRBJ1-3
CASSTEGNSGNTIYF
TGTGCCAGTAGTACGGAGGGCAACTCTGGAAACACCATATATTTT
>-|TRBV11-2|-|TRBJ2-6
CASSTHRPLNSGANVLTF
TGTGCCAGCAGCACCCACCGCCCCCTTAACTCTGGGGCCAACGTCCTGACTTTC
>-|TRBV16|-|TRBJ1-1
CASSRLAGVGTEAFF
TGTGCCAGCAGCCGCCTCGCCGGGGTAGGCACTGAAGCTTTCTTT
>-|TRBV27|-|TRBJ2-6
CASPGANVLTF
TGTGCCAGCCCCGGGGCCAACGTCCTGACTTTC
>-|TRBV7-3|-|TRBJ1-4
CASSSPQQNATNEKLFF
TGTGCCAGCAGCTCCCCACAACAGAATGCAACTAATGAAAAACTGTTTTTT
>few|TRBV7-9|-|TRBJ1-1
CASSPRADTEAFF
TGTGCCAGCAGCCCTAGGGCAGACACTGAAGCTTTCTTT
>-|TRBV28|TRBD2|TRBJ2-7
CASSFLGQSSGKSYEQYF
TGTGCCAGCAGTTTTCTGGGGCAGTCTAGCGGGAAGAGCTACGAGCAGTACTTC